The subject of this entry is one T cell receptor (beta chain). The data stem from a study of Tregs in tolerant kidney transplant recipients. Trimming cost V 1 base and J 4 bases, with 7 bases left between them. The CDR3 covers 13 residues. Germline V lookup: CDR1 SEHNR, CDR2 FQNEAQ (reference sequence). Here immunoSEQ multiplex PCR was the method, and the copy in TCRdb shows in-frame clones only, minus some. The data contain 75,000 to 80,000 clones, less than 95% of them singletons. The V gene is TRBV7-9, the J gene TRBJ1-1, with D unclear. Sample: Tregs from blood, taken before the transplant. This TCR derives from a human donor who received a combined kidney and bone marrow transplant. The CDR3 nucleotides read TGTGCCAGCAGCTTAGTGAGTGGCACTGAAGCTTTCTTT. As protein: CASSLVSGTEAFF.